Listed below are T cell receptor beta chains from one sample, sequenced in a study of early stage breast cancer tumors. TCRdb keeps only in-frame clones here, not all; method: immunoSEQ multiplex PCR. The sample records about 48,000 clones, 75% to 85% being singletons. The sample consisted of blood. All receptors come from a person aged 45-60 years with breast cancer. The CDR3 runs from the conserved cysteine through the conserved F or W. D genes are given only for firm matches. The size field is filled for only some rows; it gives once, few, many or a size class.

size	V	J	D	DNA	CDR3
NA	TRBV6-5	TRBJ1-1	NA	TGTGCCAGCATTAAGAACACTGAAGCTTTCTTT	CASIKNTEAFF
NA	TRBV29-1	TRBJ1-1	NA	TGCAGCGTTGATGCCTCAGGTTACGGGACTGAAGCTTTCTTT	CSVDASGYGTEAFF
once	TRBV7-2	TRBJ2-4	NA	TGTGCCAGCAGCTTAGTATCTGGGGCCAAAAACATTCAGTACTTC	CASSLVSGAKNIQYF
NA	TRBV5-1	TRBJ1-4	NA	TGCGCCAGCAGCTTGTTGGGGCAGGGAGGTGAAAAACTGTTTTTT	CASSLLGQGGEKLFF
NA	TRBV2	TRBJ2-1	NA	TGTGCCACCACTGCGGCTGGTGAGCAGTTCTTC	CATTAAGEQFF
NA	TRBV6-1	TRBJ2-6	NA	TGTGCCAGCAGTGAGTCCGGGGCCAACGTCCTGACTTTC	CASSESGANVLTF
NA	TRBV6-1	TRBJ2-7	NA	TGTGCCAGCAGTGTTGGGCAGGGCTATTACGAGCAGTACTTC	CASSVGQGYYEQYF
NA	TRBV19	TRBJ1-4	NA	TGTGCCAGTAGTATAGGAGGACCTTACGAACTGTTTTTT	CASSIGGPYELFF
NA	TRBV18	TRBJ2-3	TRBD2	TGTGCCAGCTCAATTTTAGCGGGCTTCACAGATACGCAGTATTTT	CASSILAGFTDTQYF
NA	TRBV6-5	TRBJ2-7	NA	TGTGCCAGCAGCCATAACTACGAGCAGTACTTC	CASSHNYEQYF
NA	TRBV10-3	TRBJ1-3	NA	TGTGCCATCAGTGGAGGGAGGCCTGGAAACACCATATATTTT	CAISGGRPGNTIYF
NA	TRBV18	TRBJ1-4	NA	TGTGCCAGCTCACCCCGTACTTCAGGGGCAACTAATGAAAAACTGTTTTTT	CASSPRTSGATNEKLFF
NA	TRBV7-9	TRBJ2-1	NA	TGTGCCAGCAGCTTACGAGACAATGAGCAGTTCTTC	CASSLRDNEQFF
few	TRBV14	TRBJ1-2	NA	TGTGCCAGCAGCCCCGGGGCAGGGAACTATGGCTACACCTTC	CASSPGAGNYGYTF
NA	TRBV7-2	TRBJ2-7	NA	TGTGCCAGCAGCTCTTATAGGGGTGGCTCCTACGAGCAGTACTTC	CASSSYRGGSYEQYF
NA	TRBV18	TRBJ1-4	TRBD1	TGTGCCAGCTCACCCACGGACAGGGGGTACGAAAAACTGTTTTTT	CASSPTDRGYEKLFF
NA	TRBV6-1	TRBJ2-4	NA	TGTGCCAGCAGTGGGGTACTAGCCAAAAACATTCAGTACTTC	CASSGVLAKNIQYF
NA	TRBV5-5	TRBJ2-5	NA	TGTGCCAGCAGCCCGGCGCGAACCGACCAAGAGACCCAGTACTTC	CASSPARTDQETQYF
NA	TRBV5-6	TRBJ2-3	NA	TGTGCCAGCAGCTTTCGTGGATGGGGTTTGGGAGATACGCAGTATTTT	CASSFRGWGLGDTQYF
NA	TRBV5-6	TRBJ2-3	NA	TGTGCCAGCAGCTTGGAGGTTACGCAGTATTTT	CASSLEVTQYF